The 22 T cell receptor beta chains below all came from one sample that was sequenced in a study of T-cell reconstitution after alpha-beta-depleted transplantation in children. The authors prepared the TCRbeta library with unique molecular identifiers. One entry per CDR3 protein, called by TCRdb with MiXCR from the PCR reads. The data show around 670,000 distinct CDR3 sequences, around 13% seen once. The material was PBMCs, obtained before TCRalphabeta/CD19-depleted stem cell transplant. All receptors come from a girl aged 2 to 10 with congenital amegakaryocytic thrombocytopenia, due to receive a stem cell transplant.

This CDR3 is CASSVDGLYEQYF. CDR3 nucleotide sequence: TGTGCCAGCAGCGTAGACGGACTGTACGAGCAGTACTTC. The chain uses TRBV9 and TRBJ2-7; D perhaps matches TRBD2 (5 bases). The germline V gene has CDR1 SGDLS and CDR2 YYNGEE. V lost 0 bases to trimming and J lost 4 bases, with 8 bases between them. The CDR3 is made up of 13 amino acids.

The table lists this clonotype with many counts. The genes are TRBV6-1 and TRBJ2-7, with TRBD1 matching 10 bases. Looked up from germline, CDR1 is MNHNS and CDR2 is SASEGT. This CDR3 has 13 residues. The V gene end was trimmed by 10 bases and the J gene end by 3 bases; junction bases not matched to a gene: 6. The CDR3 loop reads CATRDRGVYEQYF. The DNA of the CDR3 is TGTGCCACCCGGGACAGGGGAGTCTACGAGCAGTACTTC.

This clonotype was seen at least ten times. Mismatch with germline at one junction end may stem from a read error. The rearrangement uses TRBV5-1 and TRBJ2-5, with D unclear. The CDR3 has 11 amino acids. Germline lookup yields CDR1 SGHRS and CDR2 YFSETQ. This CDR3 reads CASRLEGTQYF. In nucleotides, the CDR3 is TGCGCCAGCAGGTTGGAAGGTACCCAGTACTTC.

This clonotype appeared a few times. This chain uses TRBV4-2 with TRBJ2-5; D possibly corresponds to TRBD2 (6 bases). This CDR3 has 17 amino acids. V lost 3 bases and J 0 bases, leaving 17 bases between the germline ends. Germline CDR1 reads LGHNA; CDR2 reads YNFKEQ. The CDR3 here is CASSQAFSGLYQETQYF. CDR3 nucleotide sequence: TGTGCCAGCAGCCAGGCGTTTAGCGGTTTGTACCAAGAGACCCAGTACTTC.

This clonotype came up many times. Being one base from a much bigger clone, this may be a read error. This chain connects TRBV20-1 to TRBJ2-3; D possibly corresponds to TRBD2 (6 bases). Germline loops: CDR1 DFQATT, CDR2 SNEGSKA (reference sequence). The CDR3 is 12 amino acids. V lost 3 bases to trimming and J lost 4 bases, with 8 bases between them. This chain's CDR3 is CSASGSADTQYF. The CDR3 DNA reads as TGCAGTGCTAGCGGGAGCGCAGATACGCAGTATTTT.

J is TRBJ1-2 and V is TRBV7-9; D gene uncertain. Germline V gene data show CDR1 as SEHNR and CDR2 as FQNEAQ (reference sequence). The CDR3 is 14 amino acids. V gave up 4 bases and J gave up 2 bases, with 11 bases separating them. CDR3 nucleotides: TGTGCCAGCAGCTCCGGTCTAAACAACTATGGCTACACCTTC. It yields the protein CASSSGLNNYGYTF.

This clonotype was observed a few times. The chain combines TRBV7-9 with TRBJ1-4, with TRBD1 matching over 7 bases. CDR3 length: 13 amino acids. Germline CDR1 and CDR2: SEHNR and FQNEAQ (reference sequence). V gave up 6 bases and J gave up 3 bases; unmatched junction bases: 1. The DNA of the CDR3 is TGTGCCAGCAGTGGGACAGCTAATGAAAAACTGTTTTTT. It specifies CASSGTANEKLFF.

CDR3 amino acids: CASRVLAGGPKETQYF. The CDR3 DNA is TGTGCCAGCAGGGTACTAGCGGGAGGACCCAAAGAGACCCAGTACTTC. The chain joins TRBV7-8 to TRBJ2-5; 12 nucleotides agree with TRBD2. The V gene end was trimmed by 6 bases and the J gene end by 3 bases; junction bases not matched to a gene: 8. The germline CDR1 and CDR2 sequences are SGHVS and FQNEAQ. CDR3 size: 16 residues.

This clonotype turned up a few times. This chain connects TRBV5-5 to TRBJ2-1; D possibly uses TRBD1 or TRBD2 (5 bases each). The CDR3 contains 15 residues. V was cut by 1 base and J by 4 bases, with 12 bases left in between. CDR1 and CDR2 from the germline V gene are SGHKS and YYEKEE (reference sequence). The CDR3 nucleotides are TGTGCCAGCAGCTTGCAAGGGACCGATTACAATGAGCAGTTCTTC. Amino acids: CASSLQGTDYNEQFF.

This chain links TRBV7-3 with TRBJ2-7; D is ambiguous. V lost 2 bases and J 5 bases, leaving 10 bases between the germline ends. Germline V gene data show CDR1 as SGHTA and CDR2 as FQGTGA. The CDR3 contains 13 residues. The CDR3 here is CASSLEASNEQYF. In DNA form, the CDR3 reads TGTGCCAGCAGCTTAGAGGCTAGTAACGAGCAGTACTTC.

This clonotype has at least ten counts. The V call is TRBV5-1, the J call TRBJ1-1; tentative D call: TRBD1 (5 bases). The CDR3 is made up of 14 amino acids. Per the germline V gene, CDR1 is SGHRS and CDR2 is YFSETQ. V lost 0 bases, J lost 6 bases, and 12 bases lay in between. CDR3 sequence: CASSLGGVAAEAFF. The DNA for the CDR3 is TGCGCCAGCAGCTTGGGGGGGGTCGCGGCTGAAGCTTTCTTT. Full variable domain (outside the CDR3, taken from reference TRBV5-1 and TRBJ1-1): KAGVTQTPRYLIKTRGQQVTLSCSPISGHRSVSWYQQTPGQGLQFLFEYFSETQRNKGNFPGRFSGRQFSNSRSEMNVSTLELGDSALYLCASSLGGVAAEAFFGQGTRLTVV.

This clonotype has at least ten counts. This chain connects TRBV12-3 or TRBV12-4 to TRBJ1-3; D is uncertain. V was clipped by 5 bases and J by 2 bases, with 13 bases between them. The CDR3 length is 15 residues. The CDR3, as DNA: TGTGCCAGCAGTCCAGGCTACTTGCCTGGAAACACCATATATTTT. Translating gives CASSPGYLPGNTIYF.

This rearrangement joins TRBV25-1 to TRBJ2-7; D ambiguous. This CDR3 contains 13 residues. V lost 8 bases and J lost 0, with 11 bases in between. Germline V gene sequence: CDR1 MGHDK, CDR2 SYGVNS. The CDR3 bases are TGTGCCAGCCAAGGACCGCCCTCCTACGAGCAGTACTTC. Protein: CASQGPPSYEQYF.

The chain uses TRBV18 and TRBJ2-4; no reliable D call. Germline V gene lookup returns CDR1 KGHSH and CDR2 LQKENI. CDR3 length: 16 amino acids. Trimming took off 3 bases at V and 0 bases at J, with 12 bases between the two ends. The CDR3 loop is CASSPAVTLAKNIQYF. CDR3 DNA sequence: TGTGCCAGCTCACCTGCGGTTACGCTAGCCAAAAACATTCAGTACTTC.

This clonotype occurred many times. V and J are TRBV19 and TRBJ2-2, with D tentatively TRBD2 (5 bases). V lost 3 bases and J lost 5, with 13 bases in between. CDR1 is LNHDA, CDR2 SQIVND, per germline (reference sequence). The CDR3 is 15 amino acids. CDR3 loop: CASSIGDTTTGELFF. The CDR3 region has the DNA TGTGCCAGTAGTATCGGGGATACAACAACCGGGGAGCTGTTTTTT.

The chain combines TRBV5-1 with TRBJ1-2, with 10 bases identical to TRBD1. The V gene end was trimmed by 1 base and the J gene end by 4 bases; junction bases not matched to a gene: 1. The V gene's germline CDR1 is SGHRS and CDR2 YFSETQ. This CDR3 has 14 amino acids. The DNA for the CDR3 is TGCGCCAGCAGCTTGTGGGACAGGGGCTATGGCTACACCTTC. Translation gives CASSLWDRGYGYTF.

V and J are TRBV3-1 and TRBJ2-1, with 7 nucleotides matching TRBD2. Germline V gene lookup returns CDR1 LGHDT and CDR2 YNNKEL (reference sequence). V shed 3 bases and J 4 bases; nucleotides not matched to a gene: 3. There are 14 residues in the CDR3. CDR3 residues: CASSQASGYNEQFF. The CDR3 DNA reads as TGTGCCAGCAGCCAGGCTAGCGGATACAATGAGCAGTTCTTC.

This clonotype was seen ten or more times. This chain connects TRBV20-1 to TRBJ2-1; D is unresolved. CDR1 is DFQATT and CDR2 is SNEGSKA in the germline V gene (reference sequence). The CDR3 contains 13 residues. Trimming took off 6 bases at V and 0 bases at J, with 9 bases between the two ends. CDR3 nucleotide sequence: TGCAGTGCCGCCGGATTCTCCTACAATGAGCAGTTCTTC. This encodes CSAAGFSYNEQFF.

This clonotype has just a few counts. The chain carries TRBV19 and TRBJ2-1; D remains unclear. The V end was cut by 6 bases, the J end by 9 bases, with 9 bases between. The CDR3 is 11 amino acids. The germline CDR1 and CDR2 sequences are LNHDA and SQIVND (reference sequence). CDR3 nucleotides: TGTGCCAGTAGGGGTCTAGGTGAGCAGTTCTTC. It encodes CASRGLGEQFF. The full variable domain, completed using reference TRBV19 and TRBJ2-1, is DGGITQSPKYLFRKEGQNVTLSCEQNLNHDAMYWYRQDPGQGLRLIYYSQIVNDFQKGDIAEGYSVSREKKESFPLTVTSAQKNPTAFYLCASRGLGEQFFGPGTRLTVL.

This chain joins TRBV7-8 and TRBJ2-1, with 11 bases aligning to TRBD2. The junction had 11 bases not matched to a gene; V was cut back by 6 bases and J by 7 bases. Germline CDR1 SGHVS, CDR2 FQNEAQ. The CDR3 has 16 amino acids. CDR3 region: CASRREPTSGRNEQFF. CDR3 nucleotides: TGTGCCAGCAGGCGGGAGCCTACTAGCGGGAGAAATGAGCAGTTCTTC.

Comment on this clonotype: A read error is possible here, since a much larger clone lies one base away. The rearrangement joins TRBV20-1 to TRBJ2-5; D not resolved. Germline V gene sequence: CDR1 DFQATT, CDR2 SNEGSKA (reference sequence). This CDR3 comprises 13 residues. CDR3 DNA: TGCAGTGTGGGCCCCTATCGGGTAGAGACCCAGCACTTC. It yields the protein CSVGPYRVETQHF.

CDR3 bases: TGTGCCAGCATTCGGGAAAAATGGAGAAGGGAGCTGTTTTTT. This translates into CASIREKWRRELFF. The chain couples TRBV11-3 to TRBJ2-2; maybe TRBD2 (5 bases). CDR1 and CDR2 from the germline V gene are SGHNT and YENEEA. Deletions cut 7 bases from V and 9 bases from J, with 18 bases between. The CDR3 covers 14 residues. The full variable domain, rest sourced from reference TRBV11-3 and TRBJ2-2, is EAGVVQSPRYKIIEKKQPVAFWCNPISGHNTLYWYLQNLGQGPELLIRYENEEAVDDSQLPKDRFSAERLKGVDSTLKIQPAELGDSAVYLCASIREKWRRELFFGEGSRLTVL.